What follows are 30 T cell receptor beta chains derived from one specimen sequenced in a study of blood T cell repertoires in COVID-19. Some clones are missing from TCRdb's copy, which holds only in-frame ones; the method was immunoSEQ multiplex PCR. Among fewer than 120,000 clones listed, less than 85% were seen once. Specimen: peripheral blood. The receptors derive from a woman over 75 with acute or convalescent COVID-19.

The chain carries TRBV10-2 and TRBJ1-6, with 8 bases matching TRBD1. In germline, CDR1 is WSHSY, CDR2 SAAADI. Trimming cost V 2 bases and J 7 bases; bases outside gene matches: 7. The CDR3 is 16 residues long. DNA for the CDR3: TGCGCCAGCAGTGAGCCAAGGACAGGGCTGAATTCACCCCTCCACTTT. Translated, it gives CASSEPRTGLNSPLHF.

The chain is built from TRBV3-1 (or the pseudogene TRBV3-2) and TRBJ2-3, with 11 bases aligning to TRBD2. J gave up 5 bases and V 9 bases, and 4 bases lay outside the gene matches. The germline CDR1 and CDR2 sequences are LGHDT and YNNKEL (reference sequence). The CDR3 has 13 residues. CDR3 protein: CASSGRAGDTQYF. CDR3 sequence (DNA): TGTGCCAGTAGCGGGAGGGCGGGAGATACGCAGTATTTT.

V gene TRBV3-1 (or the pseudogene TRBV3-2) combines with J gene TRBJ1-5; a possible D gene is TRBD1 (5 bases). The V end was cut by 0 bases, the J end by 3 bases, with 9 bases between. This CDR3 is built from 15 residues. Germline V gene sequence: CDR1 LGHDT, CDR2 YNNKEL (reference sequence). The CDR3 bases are TGTGCCAGCAGCCAAGACCCAGGGCCCAATCAGCCCCAGCATTTT. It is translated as CASSQDPGPNQPQHF.

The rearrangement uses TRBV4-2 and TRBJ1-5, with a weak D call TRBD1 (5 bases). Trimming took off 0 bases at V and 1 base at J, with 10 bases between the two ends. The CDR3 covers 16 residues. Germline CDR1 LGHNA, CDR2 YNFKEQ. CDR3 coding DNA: TGTGCCAGCAGCCAAGATTGGACAAGGAGCAATCAGCCCCAGCATTTT. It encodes CASSQDWTRSNQPQHF.

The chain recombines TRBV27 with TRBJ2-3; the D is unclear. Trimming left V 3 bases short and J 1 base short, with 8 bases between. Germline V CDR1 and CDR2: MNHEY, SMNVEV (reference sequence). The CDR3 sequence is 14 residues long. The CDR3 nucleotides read TGTGCCAGCAGTTTGCTCCAGGGCACAGATACGCAGTATTTT. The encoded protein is CASSLLQGTDTQYF.

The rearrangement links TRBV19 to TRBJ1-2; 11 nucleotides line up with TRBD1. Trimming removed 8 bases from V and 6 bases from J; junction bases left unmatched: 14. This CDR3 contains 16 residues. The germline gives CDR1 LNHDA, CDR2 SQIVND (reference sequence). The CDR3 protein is CASAAGQGESIDGYTF. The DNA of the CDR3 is TGTGCCAGTGCCGCGGGACAGGGGGAATCTATTGATGGCTACACCTTC.

The CDR3 sequence: CAISETSGTRTDTQYF. For the CDR3, the DNA is TGTGCCATCAGTGAGACTAGCGGGACCCGCACAGATACGCAGTATTTT. V and J are TRBV10-3 and TRBJ2-3, with 10 positions matching TRBD2. The length of the CDR3 is 16 residues. Germline V lookup: CDR1 ENHRY, CDR2 SYGVKD. V lost 2 bases and J lost 1; bases outside the gene matches: 3.

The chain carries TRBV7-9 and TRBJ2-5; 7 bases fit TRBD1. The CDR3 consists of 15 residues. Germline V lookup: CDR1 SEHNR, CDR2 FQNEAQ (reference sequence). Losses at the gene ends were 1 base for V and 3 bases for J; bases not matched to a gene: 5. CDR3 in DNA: TGTGCCAGCAGCTTAGAACAGGGGATTAAAGAGACCCAGTACTTC. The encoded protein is CASSLEQGIKETQYF.

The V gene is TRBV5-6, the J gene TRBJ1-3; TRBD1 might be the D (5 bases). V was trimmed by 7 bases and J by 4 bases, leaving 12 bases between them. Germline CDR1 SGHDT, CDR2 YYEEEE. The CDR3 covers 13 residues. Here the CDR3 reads CASADRGGNTIYF. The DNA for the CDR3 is TGTGCCAGCGCAGACAGAGGCGGAAACACCATATATTTT.

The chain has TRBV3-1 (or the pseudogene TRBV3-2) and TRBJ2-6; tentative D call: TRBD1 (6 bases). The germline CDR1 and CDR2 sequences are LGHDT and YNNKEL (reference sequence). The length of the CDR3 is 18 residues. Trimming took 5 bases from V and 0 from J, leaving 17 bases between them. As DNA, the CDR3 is TGTGCCAGCAGCGTCTACAGGGCAGCCGGCTCTGGGGCCAACGTCCTGACTTTC. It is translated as CASSVYRAAGSGANVLTF.

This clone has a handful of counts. DNA of the CDR3: TGCGCCAGCAGCCAGACAGAGTACCAAGAGACCCAGTACTTC. This translates into CASSQTEYQETQYF. V usage is TRBV4-1 and J usage is TRBJ2-5, with D possibly TRBD1 on 5 matching bases. Germline loops: CDR1 MGHRA, CDR2 YSYEKL. There are 14 residues in the CDR3. Between the trimmed V and J ends, which lost 3 bases and 0 bases, there was a span of 8 bases.

The CDR3 is CASSPRAGVTDTQYF. CDR3 DNA: TGTGCCAGCTCACCACGGGCGGGCGTCACAGATACGCAGTATTTT. V gene TRBV18 combines with J gene TRBJ2-3; D is perhaps TRBD2 (5 bases). Germline CDR1 is KGHSH and CDR2 is LQKENI. CDR3 length equals 15 residues. Trimming left V 1 base short and J 2 bases short, with 10 bases between.

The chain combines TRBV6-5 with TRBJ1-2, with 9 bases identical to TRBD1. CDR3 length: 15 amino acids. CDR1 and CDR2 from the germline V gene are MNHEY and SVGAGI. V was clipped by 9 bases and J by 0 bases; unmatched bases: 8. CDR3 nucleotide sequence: TGTGCCAGTCGCTGGGACAGGGAAGCTAACTATGGCTACACCTTC. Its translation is CASRWDREANYGYTF.

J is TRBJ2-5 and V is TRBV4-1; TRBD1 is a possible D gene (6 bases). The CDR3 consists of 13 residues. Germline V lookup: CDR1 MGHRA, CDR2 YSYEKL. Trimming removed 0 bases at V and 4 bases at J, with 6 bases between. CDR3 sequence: CASSQEDRETQYF. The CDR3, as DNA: TGCGCCAGCAGCCAAGAGGACAGAGAGACCCAGTACTTC.

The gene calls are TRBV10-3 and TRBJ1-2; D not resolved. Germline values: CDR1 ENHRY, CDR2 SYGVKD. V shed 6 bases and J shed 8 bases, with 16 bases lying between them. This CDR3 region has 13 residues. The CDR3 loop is CAIRAAAGGGYTF. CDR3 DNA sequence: TGTGCCATCAGGGCGGCGGCGGGCGGCGGCTACACCTTC.

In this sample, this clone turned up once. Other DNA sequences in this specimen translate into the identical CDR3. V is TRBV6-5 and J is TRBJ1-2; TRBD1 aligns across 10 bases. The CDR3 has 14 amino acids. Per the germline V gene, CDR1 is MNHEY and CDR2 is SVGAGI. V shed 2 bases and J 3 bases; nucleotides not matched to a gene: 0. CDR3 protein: CASSYGTGDYGYTF. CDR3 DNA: TGTGCCAGCAGTTACGGGACAGGGGACTATGGCTACACCTTC.

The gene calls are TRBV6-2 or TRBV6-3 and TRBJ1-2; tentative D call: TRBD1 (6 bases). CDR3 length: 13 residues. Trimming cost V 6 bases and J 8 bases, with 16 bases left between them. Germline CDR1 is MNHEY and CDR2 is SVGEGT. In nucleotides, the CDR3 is TGTGCCAGCAGCCAACAGGGCTCTCAAGGCTACACCTTC. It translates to CASSQQGSQGYTF.

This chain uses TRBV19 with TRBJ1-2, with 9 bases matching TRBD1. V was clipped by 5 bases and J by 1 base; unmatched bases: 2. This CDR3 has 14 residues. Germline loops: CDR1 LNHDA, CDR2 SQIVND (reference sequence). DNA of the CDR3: TGTGCCAGTAGTCCGGGACAGGGTAACTATGGCTACACCTTC. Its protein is CASSPGQGNYGYTF. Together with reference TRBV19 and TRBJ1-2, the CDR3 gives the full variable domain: DGGITQSPKYLFRKEGQNVTLSCEQNLNHDAMYWYRQDPGQGLRLIYYSQIVNDFQKGDIAEGYSVSREKKESFPLTVTSAQKNPTAFYLCASSPGQGNYGYTFGSGTRLTVV.

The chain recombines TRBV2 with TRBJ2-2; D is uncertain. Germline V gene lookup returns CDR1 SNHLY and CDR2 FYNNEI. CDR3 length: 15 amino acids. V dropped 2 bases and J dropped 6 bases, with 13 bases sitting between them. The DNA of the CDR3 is TGTGCCAGCAGTGAAAATAGTCTGTTGGCCGGGGAGCTGTTTTTT. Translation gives CASSENSLLAGELFF.

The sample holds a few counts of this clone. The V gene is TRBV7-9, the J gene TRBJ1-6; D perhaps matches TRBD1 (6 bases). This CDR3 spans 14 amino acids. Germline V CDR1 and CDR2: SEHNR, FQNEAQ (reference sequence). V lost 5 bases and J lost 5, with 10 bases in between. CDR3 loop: CASSLQGNNSPLHF. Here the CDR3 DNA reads TGTGCCAGCAGCCTCCAGGGGAATAATTCACCCCTCCACTTT.

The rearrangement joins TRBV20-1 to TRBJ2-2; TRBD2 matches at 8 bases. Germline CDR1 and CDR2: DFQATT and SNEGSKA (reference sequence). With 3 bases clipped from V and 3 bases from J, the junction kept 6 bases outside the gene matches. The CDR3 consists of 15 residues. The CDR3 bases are TGCAGTGCTAGTCGGCGGGGGGTTTACACCGGGGAGCTGTTTTTT. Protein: CSASRRGVYTGELFF.

The CDR3 loop is CASSQDGGNYGYTF. The CDR3 DNA sequence: TGTGCCAGCAGCCAAGATGGGGGGAACTATGGCTACACCTTC. The gene calls are TRBV3-1 (or the pseudogene TRBV3-2) and TRBJ1-2; tentative D call: TRBD1 (5 bases). Looked up from germline, CDR1 is LGHDT and CDR2 is YNNKEL (reference sequence). The CDR3 loop spans 14 amino acids. Trimming left V 0 bases short and J 2 bases short, with 7 bases between.

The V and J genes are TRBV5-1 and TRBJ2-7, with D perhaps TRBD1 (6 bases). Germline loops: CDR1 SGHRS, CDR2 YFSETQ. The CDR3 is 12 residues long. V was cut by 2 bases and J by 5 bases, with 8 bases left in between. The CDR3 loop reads CASSFEGDEQYF. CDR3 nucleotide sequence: TGCGCCAGCAGCTTTGAGGGGGACGAGCAGTACTTC.

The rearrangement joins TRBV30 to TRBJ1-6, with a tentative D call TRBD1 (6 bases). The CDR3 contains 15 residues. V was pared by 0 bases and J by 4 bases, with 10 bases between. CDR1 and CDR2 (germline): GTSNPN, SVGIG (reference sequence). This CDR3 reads CAWSVWDNYNSPLHF. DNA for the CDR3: TGTGCCTGGAGTGTCTGGGACAATTATAATTCACCCCTCCACTTT.

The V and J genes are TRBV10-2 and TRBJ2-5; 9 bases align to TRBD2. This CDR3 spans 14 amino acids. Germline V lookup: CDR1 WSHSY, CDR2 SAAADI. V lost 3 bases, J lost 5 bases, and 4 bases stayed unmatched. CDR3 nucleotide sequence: TGCGCCAGCAGTGAAGCGGGGGGCTGGGAGACCCAGTACTTC. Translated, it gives CASSEAGGWETQYF.

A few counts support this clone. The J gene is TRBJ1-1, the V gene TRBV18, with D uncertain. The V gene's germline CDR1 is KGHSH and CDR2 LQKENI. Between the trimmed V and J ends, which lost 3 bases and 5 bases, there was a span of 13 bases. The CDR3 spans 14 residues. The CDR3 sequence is CASSPTRAETEAFF. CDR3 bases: TGTGCCAGCTCACCCACTAGGGCTGAGACTGAAGCTTTCTTT.

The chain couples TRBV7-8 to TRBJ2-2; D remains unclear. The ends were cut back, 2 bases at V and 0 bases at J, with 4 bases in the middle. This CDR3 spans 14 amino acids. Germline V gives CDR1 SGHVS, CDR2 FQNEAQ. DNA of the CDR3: TGTGCCAGCAGCTTACTCTCGAACACCGGGGAGCTGTTTTTT. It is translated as CASSLLSNTGELFF.

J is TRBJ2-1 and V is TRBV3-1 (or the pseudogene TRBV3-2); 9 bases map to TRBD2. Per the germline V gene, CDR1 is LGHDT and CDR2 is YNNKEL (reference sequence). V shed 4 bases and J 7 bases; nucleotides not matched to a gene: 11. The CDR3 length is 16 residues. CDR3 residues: CASSPPGLAGKNEQFF. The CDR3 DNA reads TGTGCCAGCAGCCCTCCTGGGCTAGCGGGAAAGAATGAGCAGTTCTTC.

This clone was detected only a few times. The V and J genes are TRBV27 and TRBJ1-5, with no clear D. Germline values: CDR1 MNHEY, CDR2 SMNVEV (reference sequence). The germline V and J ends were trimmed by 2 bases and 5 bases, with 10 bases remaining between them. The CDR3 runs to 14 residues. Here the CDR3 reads CASSLRGEDQPQHF. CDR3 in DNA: TGTGCCAGCAGTTTACGGGGAGAGGATCAGCCCCAGCATTTT.

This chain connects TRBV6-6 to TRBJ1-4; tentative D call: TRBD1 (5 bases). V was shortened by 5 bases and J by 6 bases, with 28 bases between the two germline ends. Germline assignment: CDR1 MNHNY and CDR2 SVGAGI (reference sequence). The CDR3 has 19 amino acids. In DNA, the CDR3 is TGTGCCAGCAGTCCGCCCCGCAGGGAATCAACGTCGATATATGAAAAACTGTTTTTT. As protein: CASSPPRRESTSIYEKLFF.